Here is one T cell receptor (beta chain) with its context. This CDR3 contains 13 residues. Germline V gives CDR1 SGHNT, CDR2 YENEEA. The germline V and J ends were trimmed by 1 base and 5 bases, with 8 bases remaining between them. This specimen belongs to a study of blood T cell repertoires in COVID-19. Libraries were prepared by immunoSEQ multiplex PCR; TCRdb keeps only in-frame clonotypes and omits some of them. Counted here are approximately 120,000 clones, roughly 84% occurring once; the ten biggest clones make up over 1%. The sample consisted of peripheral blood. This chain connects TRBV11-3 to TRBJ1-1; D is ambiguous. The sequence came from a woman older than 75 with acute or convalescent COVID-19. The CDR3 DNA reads TGTGCCAGCAGCTTAGGGCGGGAAACTGAAGCTTTCTTT. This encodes CASSLGRETEAFF.